This entry concerns a single T cell receptor beta chain. This entry is derived from a study of blood T cell repertoires in COVID-19. Study background: Some COVID-19 samples were acute and others convalescent; all came from the United States, Italy and Spain. T cells, B-cell-depleted T cells, or PBMCs provided the cDNA or gDNA that served as material.

The trim removed 4 bases at V and 7 bases at J, leaving 6 bases unmatched. Germline loops: CDR1 ENHRY, CDR2 SYGVKD. This CDR3 is 13 amino acids long. Authors' analysis steps: Reference gene primer amplification yielded estimated nucleated cell counts. Sequenced by immunoSEQ multiplex PCR; TCRdb stores in-frame clones only, minus some. V, J and clone size were drawn from that table, and D and trimming were deduced from the DNA. The data show 150,000 to 200,000 clones, with 86% seen just once and 0.6% to 0.9% held by the top ten. The chain is built from TRBV10-3 and TRBJ1-2; 7 bases align to TRBD1. Sample: peripheral blood. This clonotype originated in a woman aged 65 to 85 with acute or convalescent COVID-19. The DNA for the CDR3 is TGTGCCATCAGTGTTGGGACAGTGCGTGGCTACACCTTC. It yields the protein CAISVGTVRGYTF.